A single sample gave rise to the 25 T cell receptor beta chains below, sequenced in a study of blood T cell repertoires in COVID-19. Profiled with immunoSEQ multiplex PCR; TCRdb holds only in-frame clones, not every one. The data contain 140,000 or so clones, around three quarters of them singletons. Sequenced sample: peripheral blood. Every receptor here comes from a man aged 55 to 70 with acute or convalescent COVID-19.

The chain combines TRBV5-1 with TRBJ2-3, with 9 bases fitting TRBD2. V dropped 0 bases and J dropped 7; count of bases not matched to a gene: 12. The germline V gene has CDR1 SGHRS and CDR2 YFSETQ. The CDR3 is 17 residues long. The CDR3 loop is CASSLAAGTSGLHTQYF. The DNA for the CDR3 is TGCGCCAGCAGCTTGGCCGCAGGAACTAGCGGGCTCCATACGCAGTATTTT.

This clone was recorded only once. The chain combines TRBV6-5 with TRBJ1-4, with a tentative D call TRBD1 (5 bases). Germline V gene lookup returns CDR1 MNHEY and CDR2 SVGAGI. Trimming removed 6 bases from V and 3 bases from J, with 14 bases in between. This CDR3 region has 15 residues. The CDR3 sequence: CASSPEGASNEKLFF. The CDR3 DNA is TGTGCCAGCAGCCCAGAAGGGGCCTCTAATGAAAAACTGTTTTTT.

V usage is TRBV5-1 and J usage is TRBJ1-3; tentatively, D is TRBD1 (6 bases). This CDR3 is 15 amino acids long. V dropped 0 bases and J dropped 4 bases, with 11 bases sitting between them. Germline V gives CDR1 SGHRS, CDR2 YFSETQ. The CDR3 region has the DNA TGCGCCAGCAGCTTGGACACAGGGTTCGGAAACACCATATATTTT. This translates into CASSLDTGFGNTIYF.

CDR3 region: CASKTGTPPYEQYF. In nucleotides, the CDR3 is TGTGCCAGCAAGACCGGGACTCCGCCCTACGAGCAGTACTTC. The J gene is TRBJ2-7, the V gene TRBV27; D possibly corresponds to TRBD2 (6 bases). The CDR3 loop spans 14 amino acids. Germline CDR1 and CDR2: MNHEY and SMNVEV (reference sequence). V dropped 7 bases and J dropped 2 bases, with 15 bases sitting between them.

The chain uses TRBV7-3 and TRBJ2-1; perhaps TRBD2 as D (6 bases). The CDR3 extends over 15 amino acids. V was cut by 5 bases and J by 7 bases, with 18 bases left in between. Germline V gene lookup returns CDR1 SGHTA and CDR2 FQGTGA. In DNA form, the CDR3 reads TGTGCCAGCAGCCTAAGGCACATGGGGGGAAATGAGCAGTTCTTC. Translated, it gives CASSLRHMGGNEQFF.

The V gene is TRBV5-1, the J gene TRBJ2-2; 11 positions agree with TRBD2. Trimming took 3 bases from V and 4 from J; bases not matched to a gene: 5. Germline CDR1 SGHRS, CDR2 YFSETQ. CDR3 size: 16 residues. The CDR3 sequence is CASSWGLADGTGELFF. The DNA for the CDR3 is TGCGCCAGCAGCTGGGGACTAGCGGATGGCACCGGGGAGCTGTTTTTT. The entire variable domain, with the rest obtained from reference TRBV5-1 and TRBJ2-2, is as follows: KAGVTQTPRYLIKTRGQQVTLSCSPISGHRSVSWYQQTPGQGLQFLFEYFSETQRNKGNFPGRFSGRQFSNSRSEMNVSTLELGDSALYLCASSWGLADGTGELFFGEGSRLTVL.

In the case of this clone: At the DNA level, this CDR3 is encoded by other sequences in the same sample as well. The rearrangement joins TRBV5-1 to TRBJ2-2, with D perhaps TRBD2 (6 bases). The V and J ends lost 2 bases and 5 bases respectively, with 13 bases between them. This CDR3 has 15 residues. Germline V CDR1 and CDR2: SGHRS, YFSETQ. The CDR3 DNA follows: TGCGCCAGCAGCTTCGGGGGAGCTGGAACCGGGGAGCTGTTTTTT. Residues: CASSFGGAGTGELFF.

This clone has at least ten counts. The chain couples TRBV2 to TRBJ2-1, with a weak D call TRBD2 (6 bases). The germline gives CDR1 SNHLY, CDR2 FYNNEI. This CDR3 has 15 amino acids. Trimming pared 4 bases from V and 2 bases from J, leaving 12 bases between. The CDR3 sequence: CASSVQGGAYNEQFF. As DNA, the CDR3 is TGTGCCAGCAGTGTCCAAGGAGGGGCCTACAATGAGCAGTTCTTC.

In its sample, this clone was seen once. The chain links TRBV7-9 to TRBJ2-5, with D unclear. This CDR3 has 16 amino acids. The V and J ends lost 5 bases and 2 bases respectively, with 18 bases between them. Germline lookup yields CDR1 SEHNR and CDR2 FQNEAQ (reference sequence). CDR3 in amino acids: CASSQLLRARQETQYF. The CDR3 bases are TGTGCCAGCAGCCAACTACTTCGCGCCAGACAAGAGACCCAGTACTTC.

There are a few counts of this clone. The CDR3 DNA is TGTGCCAGCAGTACCCCGGGACAGGGGGTTTCGGGCAATCAGCCCCAGCATTTT. It specifies CASSTPGQGVSGNQPQHF. The V gene is TRBV28, the J gene TRBJ1-5; TRBD1 aligns across 11 bases. This CDR3 is built from 18 residues. With 5 bases clipped from V and 2 bases from J, the junction kept 11 bases outside the gene matches. Looked up from germline, CDR1 is MDHEN and CDR2 is SYDVKM.

This sequence joins TRBV9 and TRBJ1-2; the D is unclear. This CDR3 is built from 15 residues. V dropped 0 bases and J dropped 2 bases, with 11 bases sitting between them. The germline CDR1 and CDR2 sequences are SGDLS and YYNGEE. CDR3 protein: CASSVGPGANYGYTF. The CDR3 nucleotides read TGTGCCAGCAGCGTAGGCCCGGGTGCGAACTATGGCTACACCTTC.

A few counts support this clone. The chain has TRBV11-2 and TRBJ1-2, with D unresolved. The germline V and J ends were trimmed by 3 bases and 4 bases, with 9 bases remaining between them. Germline V CDR1 and CDR2: SGHAT, FQNNGV. This CDR3 region has 13 residues. This CDR3 reads CASSFPGFYGYTF. The CDR3 DNA sequence: TGTGCCAGCAGCTTCCCCGGGTTCTATGGCTACACCTTC.

This chain links TRBV5-1 with TRBJ2-3; D unresolved. Trimming shortened V by 6 bases and J by 1 base, and 15 bases separated the two germline ends. Germline V gene sequence: CDR1 SGHRS, CDR2 YFSETQ. The CDR3 has 15 residues. This CDR3 is CASTPIPEGTDTQYF. CDR3 nucleotides: TGCGCCAGCACCCCTATTCCTGAGGGCACAGATACGCAGTATTTT.

The rearrangement joins TRBV21-1 to TRBJ1-1. TRBV21-1 is assigned pseudogene status. The CDR3 is made up of 12 amino acids. The CDR3 nucleotides read TGTGCCAGCAGCCGGGTGAACACTGAAGCTTTCTTT. Translated, it gives CASSRVNTEAFF.

This rearrangement joins TRBV18 to TRBJ2-3; D not resolved. The CDR3 contains 15 residues. Per germline, CDR1 KGHSH and CDR2 LQKENI. V was shortened by 0 bases and J by 1 base, with 8 bases between the two germline ends. The CDR3 sequence is CASSPPMQGTDTQYF. Written as DNA, the CDR3 is TGTGCCAGCTCACCACCGATGCAGGGCACAGATACGCAGTATTTT. Drawing the rest from reference TRBV18 and TRBJ2-3, the complete variable domain is NAGVMQNPRHLVRRRGQEARLRCSPMKGHSHVYWYRQLPEEGLKFMVYLQKENIIDESGMPKERFSAEFPKEGPSILRIQQVVRGDSAAYFCASSPPMQGTDTQYFGPGTRLTVL.

V is TRBV12-5 and J is TRBJ2-1; 10 positions agree with TRBD2. This CDR3 is built from 16 residues. Germline trimming cut 4 bases from V and 7 bases from J; bases unmatched to any gene: 10. In germline, CDR1 is LGHNT, CDR2 FRNRAP. The CDR3 bases are TGTGCTAGTGGTTCCTTGAGAGCGGGAGGGGCTAATGAGCAGTTCTTC. Translation: CASGSLRAGGANEQFF.

This clone was counted between two and nine times. The chain is built from TRBV7-9 and TRBJ2-1; 7 bases map to TRBD2. The CDR3 length is 18 residues. Germline CDR1 and CDR2: SEHNR and FQNEAQ (reference sequence). V shed 5 bases, J shed 8 bases, and the junction held 21 bases outside the gene matches. The CDR3 reads CASSQGLSRGSRKDEQFF. The CDR3 nucleotides are TGTGCCAGCAGCCAGGGACTCTCGCGGGGGTCTCGAAAGGATGAGCAGTTCTTC.

This chain connects TRBV7-8 to TRBJ2-5; 7 nucleotides agree with TRBD2. Losses at the gene ends were 2 bases for V and 5 bases for J; bases not matched to a gene: 5. This CDR3 comprises 14 residues. Germline loops: CDR1 SGHVS, CDR2 FQNEAQ. The CDR3 sequence is CASSLMGGEETQYF. The CDR3 DNA reads TGTGCCAGCAGCTTAATGGGAGGGGAGGAGACCCAGTACTTC. Complete variable domain (other parts from reference TRBV7-8 and TRBJ2-5): GAGVSQSPRYKVAKRGQDVALRCDPISGHVSLFWYQQALGQGPEFLTYFQNEAQLDKSGLPSDRFFAERPEGSVSTLKIQRTQQEDSAVYLCASSLMGGEETQYFGPGTRLLVL.

As to this clone: One end of the junction fails to match germline, which may point to a read error. The genes are TRBV7-8 and TRBJ2-3, with 10 bases lining up with TRBD2. Looked up from germline, CDR1 is SGHVS and CDR2 is FQNEAQ. The CDR3 is 18 residues long. CDR3 DNA sequence: TGTGCCAGCAGCCACTTCTTAGCGGGAGGCCATAGCACATATACGCAGTATTTT. This sequence encodes CASSHFLAGGHSTYTQYF.

The rearrangement joins TRBV18 to TRBJ2-1; TRBD1 agrees at 9 bases. CDR3 length: 15 residues. CDR1 and CDR2 from the germline V gene are KGHSH and LQKENI. V shed 3 bases and J 8 bases; nucleotides not matched to a gene: 8. The chain's CDR3 is CASSPDRGGSDEQFF. CDR3 in DNA: TGTGCCAGCTCACCCGACAGGGGGGGTAGCGATGAGCAGTTCTTC.

This chain links TRBV5-1 with TRBJ2-5; 11 positions agree with TRBD1. The germline V gene has CDR1 SGHRS and CDR2 YFSETQ. The CDR3 is 18 amino acids. The ends lost 4 bases at V and 5 bases at J; junction bases unmatched: 16. CDR3 in DNA: TGCGCCAGCAGCGCCGGACAGGGGGCATATTTAGGAGGGGAGACCCAGTACTTC. It codes for CASSAGQGAYLGGETQYF.

This chain links TRBV5-1 with TRBJ2-2; D possibly corresponds to TRBD2 (6 bases). Trimming removed 1 base at V and 1 base at J, with 8 bases between. Germline V gene data show CDR1 as SGHRS and CDR2 as YFSETQ. The CDR3 contains 15 residues. As DNA, the CDR3 is TGCGCCAGCAGCTTGAGGACTATGAACACCGGGGAGCTGTTTTTT. This gives the protein CASSLRTMNTGELFF.

The rearrangement links TRBV3-1 (or the pseudogene TRBV3-2) to TRBJ2-3; the D gene is possibly TRBD2 (7 bases). The CDR3 extends over 16 amino acids. The germline gives CDR1 LGHDT, CDR2 YNNKEL (reference sequence). V was trimmed by 1 base and J by 3 bases, leaving 14 bases between them. The CDR3 reads CASSQGRGLRTDTQYF. As DNA, the CDR3 is TGTGCCAGCAGCCAAGGCAGGGGACTAAGAACAGATACGCAGTATTTT.

The rearrangement uses TRBV7-9 and TRBJ2-3; D ambiguous. Germline V gene data show CDR1 as SEHNR and CDR2 as FQNEAQ (reference sequence). The CDR3 loop spans 16 amino acids. Trimming took 3 bases from V and 0 from J, leaving 13 bases between them. The CDR3 nucleotides are TGTGCCAGCAGCTTTCTCGGCGGTCCTAGCACAGATACGCAGTATTTT. It translates to CASSFLGGPSTDTQYF.

The chain employs TRBV28 and TRBJ2-7, with 13 bases aligning to TRBD2. The CDR3 is made up of 15 amino acids. Germline V gene lookup returns CDR1 MDHEN and CDR2 SYDVKM. J lost 4 bases, V lost 4 bases, and 4 bases had no gene match. CDR3 protein: CASSSGTSGTYEQYF. The DNA of the CDR3 is TGTGCCAGCAGTTCCGGGACTAGCGGGACGTACGAGCAGTACTTC.